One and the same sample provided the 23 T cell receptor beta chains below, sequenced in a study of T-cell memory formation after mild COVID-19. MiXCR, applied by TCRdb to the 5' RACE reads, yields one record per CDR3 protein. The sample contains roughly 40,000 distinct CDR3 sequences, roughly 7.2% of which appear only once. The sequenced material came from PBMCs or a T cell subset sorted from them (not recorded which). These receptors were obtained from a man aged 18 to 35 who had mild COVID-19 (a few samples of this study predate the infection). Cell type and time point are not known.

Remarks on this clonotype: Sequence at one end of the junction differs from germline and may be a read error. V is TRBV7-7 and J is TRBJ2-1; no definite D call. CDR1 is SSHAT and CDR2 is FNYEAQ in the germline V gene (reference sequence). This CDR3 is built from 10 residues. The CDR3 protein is CASSDNEQFF. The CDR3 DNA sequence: TGTGCTAGCAGCGACAATGAGCAGTTCTTC.

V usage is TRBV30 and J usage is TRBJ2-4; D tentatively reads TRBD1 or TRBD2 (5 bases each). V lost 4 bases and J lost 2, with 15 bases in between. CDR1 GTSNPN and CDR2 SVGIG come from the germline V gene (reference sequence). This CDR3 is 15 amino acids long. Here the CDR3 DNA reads TGTGCCTGGAAGGGACCCGAGGGTACCAAAAACATTCAGTACTTC. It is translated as CAWKGPEGTKNIQYF.

The CDR3 loop reads CSARRTGTVGEQYF. The CDR3 region has the DNA TGCAGTGCTAGAAGGACAGGGACGGTTGGCGAGCAGTACTTC. The V and J genes are TRBV20-1 and TRBJ2-7; 8 positions match TRBD1. Germline V gene data show CDR1 as DFQATT and CDR2 as SNEGSKA (reference sequence). The CDR3 contains 14 residues. V dropped 2 bases and J dropped 6; count of bases not matched to a gene: 9.

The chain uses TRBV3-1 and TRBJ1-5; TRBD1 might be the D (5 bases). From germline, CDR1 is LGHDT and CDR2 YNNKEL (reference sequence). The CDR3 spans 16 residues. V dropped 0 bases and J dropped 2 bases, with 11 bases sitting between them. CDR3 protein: CASSQDARGGNQPQHF. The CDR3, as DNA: TGTGCCAGCAGCCAAGACGCTCGAGGGGGCAATCAGCCCCAGCATTTT.

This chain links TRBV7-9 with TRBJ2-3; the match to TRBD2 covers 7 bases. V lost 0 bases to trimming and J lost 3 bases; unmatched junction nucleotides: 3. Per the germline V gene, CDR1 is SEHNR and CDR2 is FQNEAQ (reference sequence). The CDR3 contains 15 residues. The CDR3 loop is CASSLAMGGTDTQYF. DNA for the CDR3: TGTGCCAGCAGCTTAGCGATGGGAGGGACAGATACGCAGTATTTT.

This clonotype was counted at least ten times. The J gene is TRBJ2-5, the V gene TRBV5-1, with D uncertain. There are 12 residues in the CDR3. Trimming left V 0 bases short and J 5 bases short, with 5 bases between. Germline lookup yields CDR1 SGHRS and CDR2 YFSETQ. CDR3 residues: CASSLEMETQYF. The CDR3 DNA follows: TGCGCCAGCAGCTTGGAAATGGAGACCCAGTACTTC.

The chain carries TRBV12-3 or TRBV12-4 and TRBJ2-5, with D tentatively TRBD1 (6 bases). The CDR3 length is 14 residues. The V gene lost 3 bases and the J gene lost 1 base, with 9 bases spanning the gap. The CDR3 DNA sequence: TGTGCCAGCAGTTTTTGGGGGCCCCAAGAGACCCAGTACTTC. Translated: CASSFWGPQETQYF.

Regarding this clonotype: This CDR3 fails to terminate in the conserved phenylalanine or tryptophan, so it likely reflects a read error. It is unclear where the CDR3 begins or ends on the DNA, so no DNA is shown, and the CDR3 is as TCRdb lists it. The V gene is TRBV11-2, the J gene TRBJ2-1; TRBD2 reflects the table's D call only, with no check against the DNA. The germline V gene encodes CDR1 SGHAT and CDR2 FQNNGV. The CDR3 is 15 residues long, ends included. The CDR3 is CASSSLDQRGDPLSL.

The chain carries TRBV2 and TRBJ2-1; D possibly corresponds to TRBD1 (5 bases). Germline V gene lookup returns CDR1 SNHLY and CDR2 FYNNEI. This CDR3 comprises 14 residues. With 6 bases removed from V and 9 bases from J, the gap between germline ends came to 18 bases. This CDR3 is CASRGLGQGGEQFF. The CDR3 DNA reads TGTGCCAGCAGGGGTCTGGGGCAGGGTGGTGAGCAGTTCTTC.

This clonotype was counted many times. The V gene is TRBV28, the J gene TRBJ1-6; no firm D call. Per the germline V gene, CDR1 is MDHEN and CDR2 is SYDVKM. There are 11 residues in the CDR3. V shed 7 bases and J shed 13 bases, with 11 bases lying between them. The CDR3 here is CASKGTPPLHF. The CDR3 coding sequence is TGTGCCAGCAAAGGAACACCCCCCCTCCACTTT.

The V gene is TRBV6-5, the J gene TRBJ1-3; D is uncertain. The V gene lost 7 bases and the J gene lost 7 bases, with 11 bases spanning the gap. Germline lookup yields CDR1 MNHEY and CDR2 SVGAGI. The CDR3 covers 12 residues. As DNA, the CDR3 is TGTGCCAGCATCGGAACCGCGAACACCATATATTTT. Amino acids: CASIGTANTIYF.

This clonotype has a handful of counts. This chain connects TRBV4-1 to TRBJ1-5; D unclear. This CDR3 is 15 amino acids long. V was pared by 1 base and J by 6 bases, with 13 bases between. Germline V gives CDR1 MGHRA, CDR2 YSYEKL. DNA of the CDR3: TGCGCCAGCAGCCAAGTCCGCGGGATCGGTCAGCCCCAGCATTTT. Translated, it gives CASSQVRGIGQPQHF.

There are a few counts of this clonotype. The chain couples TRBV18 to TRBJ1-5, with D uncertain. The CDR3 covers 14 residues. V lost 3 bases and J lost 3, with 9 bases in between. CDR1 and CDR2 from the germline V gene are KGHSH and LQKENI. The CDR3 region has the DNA TGTGCCAGCTCACCGAGTCAGTCCAATCAGCCCCAGCATTTT. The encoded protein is CASSPSQSNQPQHF. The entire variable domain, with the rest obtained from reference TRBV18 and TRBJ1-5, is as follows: NAGVMQNPRHLVRRRGQEARLRCSPMKGHSHVYWYRQLPEEGLKFMVYLQKENIIDESGMPKERFSAEFPKEGPSILRIQQVVRGDSAAYFCASSPSQSNQPQHFGDGTRLSIL.

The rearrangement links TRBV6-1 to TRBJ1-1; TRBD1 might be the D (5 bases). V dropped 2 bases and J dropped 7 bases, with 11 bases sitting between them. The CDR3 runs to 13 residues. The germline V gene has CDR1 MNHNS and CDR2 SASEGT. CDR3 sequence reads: CASSESGLSEAFF. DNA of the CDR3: TGTGCCAGCAGTGAATCGGGGCTCAGTGAAGCTTTCTTT.

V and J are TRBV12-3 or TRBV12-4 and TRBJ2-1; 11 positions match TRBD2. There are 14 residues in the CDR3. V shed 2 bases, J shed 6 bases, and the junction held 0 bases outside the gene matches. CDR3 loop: CASSLTSGSNEQFF. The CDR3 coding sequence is TGTGCCAGCAGTTTAACTAGCGGGAGCAATGAGCAGTTCTTC.

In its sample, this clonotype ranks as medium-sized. In DNA form, the CDR3 reads TGTGCCAGCGGCCAACTGAGCACAGATACGCAGTATTTT. Protein product: CASGQLSTDTQYF. The chain combines TRBV5-6 with TRBJ2-3; D gene unclear. This CDR3 is built from 13 residues. Germline CDR1 and CDR2: SGHDT and YYEEEE. V was cut by 7 bases and J by 0 bases, with 9 bases left in between.

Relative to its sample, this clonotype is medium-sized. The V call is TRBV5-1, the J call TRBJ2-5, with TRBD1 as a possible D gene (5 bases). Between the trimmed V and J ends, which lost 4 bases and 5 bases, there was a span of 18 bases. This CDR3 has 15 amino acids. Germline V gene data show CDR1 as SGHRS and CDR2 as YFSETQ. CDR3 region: CASSAGWGNQETQYF. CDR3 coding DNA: TGCGCCAGCAGCGCAGGGTGGGGTAATCAGGAGACCCAGTACTTC.

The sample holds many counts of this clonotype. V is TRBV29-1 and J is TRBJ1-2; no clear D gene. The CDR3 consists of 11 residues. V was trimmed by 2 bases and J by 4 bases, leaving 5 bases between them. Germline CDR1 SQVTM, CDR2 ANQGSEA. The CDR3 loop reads CSVELGYGYTF. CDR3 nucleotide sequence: TGCAGCGTTGAACTAGGCTATGGCTACACCTTC. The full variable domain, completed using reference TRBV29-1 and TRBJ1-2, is SAVISQKPSRDICQRGTSLTIQCQVDSQVTMMFWYRQQPGQSLTLIATANQGSEATYESGFVIDKFPISRPNLTFSTLTVSNMSPEDSSIYLCSVELGYGYTFGSGTRLTVV.

In DNA, the CDR3 is TGTGCCAGCACTCTGGGGGTGCTAGCCTACGAGCAGTACTTC. Translating it yields CASTLGVLAYEQYF. V usage is TRBV28 and J usage is TRBJ2-7, with D perhaps TRBD1 or TRBD2 (5 bases each). Trimming left V 7 bases short and J 2 bases short, with 15 bases between. This CDR3 is 14 amino acids long. Germline-derived CDR1 and CDR2 are MDHEN and SYDVKM. The full variable domain, rest sourced from reference TRBV28 and TRBJ2-7, is DVKVTQSSRYLVKRTGEKVFLECVQDMDHENMFWYRQDPGLGLRLIYFSYDVKMKEKGDIPEGYSVSREKKERFSLILESASTNQTSMYLCASTLGVLAYEQYFGPGTRLTVT.

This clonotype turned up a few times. CDR3 DNA sequence: TGCGCCAGCAGCCAGCTGCGGGGGGCTAGCACAGATACGCAGTATTTT. This gives the protein CASSQLRGASTDTQYF. The gene calls are TRBV4-1 and TRBJ2-3; TRBD2 aligns across 8 bases. CDR1 and CDR2 from the germline V gene are MGHRA and YSYEKL. The trim removed 3 bases at V and 0 bases at J, leaving 5 bases unmatched. There are 16 residues in the CDR3.

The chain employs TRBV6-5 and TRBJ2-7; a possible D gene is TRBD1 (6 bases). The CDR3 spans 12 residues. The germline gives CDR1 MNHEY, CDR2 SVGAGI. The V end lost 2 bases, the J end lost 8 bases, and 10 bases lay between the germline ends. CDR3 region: CASSYDRSKQYF. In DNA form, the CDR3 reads TGTGCCAGCAGTTACGACAGGTCCAAGCAGTACTTC.

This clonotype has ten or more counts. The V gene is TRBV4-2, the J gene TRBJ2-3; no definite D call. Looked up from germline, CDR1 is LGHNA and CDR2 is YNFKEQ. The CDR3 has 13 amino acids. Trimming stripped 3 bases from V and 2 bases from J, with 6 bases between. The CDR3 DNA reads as TGTGCCAGCAGCCACAGATACACAGATACGCAGTATTTT. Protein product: CASSHRYTDTQYF.

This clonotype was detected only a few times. CDR3 coding DNA: TGTGCCAGCAGTGAAATTCGTGGGGACTCAGCGCAGTATTTT. It translates to CASSEIRGDSAQYF. The chain employs TRBV2 and TRBJ2-3, with D perhaps TRBD2 (6 bases). Germline loops: CDR1 SNHLY, CDR2 FYNNEI. Trimming stripped 2 bases from V and 10 bases from J, with 16 bases between. There are 14 residues in the CDR3. Complete variable domain (other parts from reference TRBV2 and TRBJ2-3): EPEVTQTPSHQVTQMGQEVILRCVPISNHLYFYWYRQILGQKVEFLVSFYNNEISEKSEIFDDQFSVERPDGSNFTLKIRSTKLEDSAMYFCASSEIRGDSAQYFGPGTRLTVL.